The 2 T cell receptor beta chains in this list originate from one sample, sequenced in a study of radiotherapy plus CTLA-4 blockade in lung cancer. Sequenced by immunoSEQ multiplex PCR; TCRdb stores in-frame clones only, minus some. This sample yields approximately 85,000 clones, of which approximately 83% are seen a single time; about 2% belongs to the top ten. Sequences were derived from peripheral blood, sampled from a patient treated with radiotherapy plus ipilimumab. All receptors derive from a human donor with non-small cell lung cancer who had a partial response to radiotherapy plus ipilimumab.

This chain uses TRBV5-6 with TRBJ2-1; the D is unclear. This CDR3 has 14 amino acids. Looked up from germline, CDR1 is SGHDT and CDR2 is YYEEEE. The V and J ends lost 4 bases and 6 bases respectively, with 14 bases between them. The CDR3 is CASSRGQLSNEQFF. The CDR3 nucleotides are TGTGCCAGCAGCCGTGGGCAGTTAAGCAATGAGCAGTTCTTC.

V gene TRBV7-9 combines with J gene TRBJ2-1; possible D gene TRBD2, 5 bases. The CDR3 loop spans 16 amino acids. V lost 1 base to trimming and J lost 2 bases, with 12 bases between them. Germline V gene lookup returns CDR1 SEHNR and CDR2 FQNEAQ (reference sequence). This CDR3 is CASSLGAGGTYNEQFF. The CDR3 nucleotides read TGTGCCAGCAGCTTAGGGGCGGGTGGGACCTACAATGAGCAGTTCTTC. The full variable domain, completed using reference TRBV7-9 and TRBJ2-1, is DTGVSQNPRHKITKRGQNVTFRCDPISEHNRLYWYRQTLGQGPEFLTYFQNEAQLEKSRLLSDRFSAERPKGSFSTLEIQRTEQGDSAMYLCASSLGAGGTYNEQFFGPGTRLTVL.